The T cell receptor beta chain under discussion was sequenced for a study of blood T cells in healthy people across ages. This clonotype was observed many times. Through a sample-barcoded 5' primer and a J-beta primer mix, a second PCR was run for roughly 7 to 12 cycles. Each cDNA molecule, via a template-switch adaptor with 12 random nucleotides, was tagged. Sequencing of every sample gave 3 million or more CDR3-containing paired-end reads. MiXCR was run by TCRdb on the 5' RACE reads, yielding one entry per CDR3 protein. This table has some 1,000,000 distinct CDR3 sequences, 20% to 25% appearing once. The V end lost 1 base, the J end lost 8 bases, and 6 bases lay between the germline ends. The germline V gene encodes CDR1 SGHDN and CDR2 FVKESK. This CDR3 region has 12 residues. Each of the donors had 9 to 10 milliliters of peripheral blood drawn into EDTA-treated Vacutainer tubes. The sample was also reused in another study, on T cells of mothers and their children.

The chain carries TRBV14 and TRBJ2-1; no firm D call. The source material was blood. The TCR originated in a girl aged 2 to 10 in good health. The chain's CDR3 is CASSQVFHEQFF. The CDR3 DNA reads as TGTGCCAGCAGCCAAGTCTTTCATGAGCAGTTCTTC.